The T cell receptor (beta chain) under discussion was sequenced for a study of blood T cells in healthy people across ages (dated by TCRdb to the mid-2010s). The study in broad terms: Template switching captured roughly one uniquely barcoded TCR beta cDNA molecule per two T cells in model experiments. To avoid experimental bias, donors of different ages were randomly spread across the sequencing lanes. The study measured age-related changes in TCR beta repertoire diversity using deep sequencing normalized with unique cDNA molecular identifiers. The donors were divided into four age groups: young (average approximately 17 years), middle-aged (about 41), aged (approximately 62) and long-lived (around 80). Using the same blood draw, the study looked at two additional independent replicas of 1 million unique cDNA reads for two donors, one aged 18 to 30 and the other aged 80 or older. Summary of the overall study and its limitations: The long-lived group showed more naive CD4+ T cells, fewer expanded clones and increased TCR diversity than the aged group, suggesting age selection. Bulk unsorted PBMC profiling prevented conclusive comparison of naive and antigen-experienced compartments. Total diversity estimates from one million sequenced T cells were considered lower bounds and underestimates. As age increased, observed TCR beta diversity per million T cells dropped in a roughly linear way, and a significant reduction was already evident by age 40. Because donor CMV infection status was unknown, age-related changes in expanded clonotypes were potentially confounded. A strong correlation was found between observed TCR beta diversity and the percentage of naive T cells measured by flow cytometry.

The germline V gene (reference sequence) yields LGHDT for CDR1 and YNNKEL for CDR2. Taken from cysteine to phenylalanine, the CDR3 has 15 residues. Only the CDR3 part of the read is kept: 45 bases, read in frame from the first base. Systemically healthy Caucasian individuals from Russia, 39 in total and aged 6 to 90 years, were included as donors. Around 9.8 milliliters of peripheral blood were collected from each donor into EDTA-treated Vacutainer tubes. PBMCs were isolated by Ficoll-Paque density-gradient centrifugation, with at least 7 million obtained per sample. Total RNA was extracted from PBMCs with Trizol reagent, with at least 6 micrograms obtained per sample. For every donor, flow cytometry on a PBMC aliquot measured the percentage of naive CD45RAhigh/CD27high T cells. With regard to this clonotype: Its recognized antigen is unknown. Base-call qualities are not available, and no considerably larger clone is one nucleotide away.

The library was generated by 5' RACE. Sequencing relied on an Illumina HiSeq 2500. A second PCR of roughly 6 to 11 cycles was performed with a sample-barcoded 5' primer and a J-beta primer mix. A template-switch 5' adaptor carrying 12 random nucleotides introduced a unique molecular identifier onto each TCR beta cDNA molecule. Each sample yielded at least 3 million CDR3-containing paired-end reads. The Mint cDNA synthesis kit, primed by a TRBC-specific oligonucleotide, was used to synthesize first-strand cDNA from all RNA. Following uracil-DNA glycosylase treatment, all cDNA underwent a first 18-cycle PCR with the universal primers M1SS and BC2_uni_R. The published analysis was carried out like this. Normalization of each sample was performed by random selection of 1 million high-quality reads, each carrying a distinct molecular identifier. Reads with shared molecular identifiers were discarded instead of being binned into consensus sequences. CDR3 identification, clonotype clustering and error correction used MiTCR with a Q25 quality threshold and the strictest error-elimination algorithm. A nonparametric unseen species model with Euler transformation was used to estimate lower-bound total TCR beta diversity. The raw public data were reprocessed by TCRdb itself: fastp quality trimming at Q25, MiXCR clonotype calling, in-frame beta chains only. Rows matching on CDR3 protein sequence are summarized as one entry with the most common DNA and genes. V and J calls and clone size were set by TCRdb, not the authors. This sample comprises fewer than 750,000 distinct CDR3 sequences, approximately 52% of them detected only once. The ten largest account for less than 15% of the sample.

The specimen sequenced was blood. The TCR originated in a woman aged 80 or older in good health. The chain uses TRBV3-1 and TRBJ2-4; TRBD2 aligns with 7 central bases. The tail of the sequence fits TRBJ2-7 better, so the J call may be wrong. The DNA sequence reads TGTGCCAGCAGCCTTCAGGGAGGGCCACAGTACGAGCAGTACTTC. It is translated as CASSLQGGPQYEQYF.